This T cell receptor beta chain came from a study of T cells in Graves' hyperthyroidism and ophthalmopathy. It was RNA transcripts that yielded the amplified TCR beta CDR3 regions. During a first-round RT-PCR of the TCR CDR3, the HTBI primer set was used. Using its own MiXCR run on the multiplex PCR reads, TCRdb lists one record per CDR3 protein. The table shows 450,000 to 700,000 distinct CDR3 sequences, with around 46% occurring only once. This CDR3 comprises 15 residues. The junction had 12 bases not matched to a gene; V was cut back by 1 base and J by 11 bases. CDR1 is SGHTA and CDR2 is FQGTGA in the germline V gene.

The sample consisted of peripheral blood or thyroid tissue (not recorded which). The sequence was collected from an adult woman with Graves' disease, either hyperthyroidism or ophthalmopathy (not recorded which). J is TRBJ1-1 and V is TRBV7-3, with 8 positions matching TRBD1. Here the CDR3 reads CASSLNGGQEWFAFF. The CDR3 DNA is TGTGCCAGCAGCTTAAACGGGGGACAGGAATGGTTCGCTTTCTTT.